The 18 T cell receptor beta chains below all came from one sample that was sequenced in a study of cytomegalovirus exposure and HLA in healthy donors. PCR was performed using 60 Vbeta and 13 Jbeta primers. Some clones are missing from TCRdb's copy, which holds only in-frame ones; the method was immunoSEQ multiplex PCR. The sample shows 150,000 to 200,000 clones, roughly four fifths of them seen only once. Input material: PBMCs. All receptors come from a man aged 40-55 years in good health and CMV-seronegative.

The rearrangement joins TRBV18 to TRBJ2-1, with TRBD1 matching over 9 bases. J gave up 4 bases and V 2 bases, and 3 bases lay outside the gene matches. The CDR3 consists of 15 residues. Germline V gene lookup returns CDR1 KGHSH and CDR2 LQKENI. CDR3 coding DNA: TGTGCCAGCTCACCATCACAGGGGGCTTACAATGAGCAGTTCTTC. This translates into CASSPSQGAYNEQFF.

J is TRBJ2-7 and V is TRBV5-4; D possibly corresponds to TRBD1 (6 bases). CDR3 size: 15 residues. The V end was cut by 3 bases, the J end by 2 bases, with 15 bases between. CDR1 is SGHNT and CDR2 is YYREEE in the germline V gene (reference sequence). In DNA, the CDR3 is TGTGCCAGCAGCTCTCCGGCAGGGGCCACCTACGAGCAGTACTTC. The encoded protein is CASSSPAGATYEQYF.

This clone was seen more than once but under ten times. The chain uses TRBV18 and TRBJ1-5; D is undetermined. In germline, CDR1 is KGHSH, CDR2 LQKENI. CDR3 length: 13 residues. V was shortened by 5 bases and J by 1 base, with 6 bases between the two germline ends. The chain's CDR3 is CASSGQSNQPQHF. The CDR3 nucleotides are TGTGCCAGCTCAGGGCAGAGCAATCAGCCCCAGCATTTT.

The V and J genes are TRBV6-1 and TRBJ2-2; 9 nucleotides match TRBD1. CDR3 length: 15 amino acids. The J segment lost 4 bases and the V segment lost 6 bases, leaving 6 bases of the junction unmatched. Germline V gives CDR1 MNHNS, CDR2 SASEGT. CDR3 in DNA: TGTGCCAGCAGCCCGGGACAGGGAGGCACCGGGGAGCTGTTTTTT. Translating gives CASSPGQGGTGELFF.

This clone has a handful of counts. The rearrangement uses TRBV2 and TRBJ2-1, with 9 nucleotides matching TRBD1. Germline V CDR1 and CDR2: SNHLY, FYNNEI. This CDR3 is 16 amino acids long. V shed 5 bases and J 4 bases; nucleotides not matched to a gene: 9. The CDR3 DNA sequence: TGTGCCAGCAGTCTGCAACGGACAGGGGTATACAATGAGCAGTTCTTC. Translation gives CASSLQRTGVYNEQFF.

The rearrangement links TRBV7-9 to TRBJ1-2; 7 bases fit TRBD1. Unmatched junction bases numbered 5, after V lost 5 bases and J lost 8 bases. CDR1 SEHNR and CDR2 FQNEAQ come from the germline V gene (reference sequence). The CDR3 runs to 12 residues. The CDR3 protein is CASSLGTVGYTF. The CDR3 nucleotides read TGTGCCAGCAGCCTAGGGACAGTCGGCTACACCTTC.

This clone was counted only a few times. The V call is TRBV5-5, the J call TRBJ1-2; 7 bases are shared with TRBD1. Germline assignment: CDR1 SGHKS and CDR2 YYEKEE (reference sequence). Trimming removed 3 bases from V and 5 bases from J; junction bases left unmatched: 4. The CDR3 is made up of 13 amino acids. The CDR3 protein is CASSSTGSYGYTF. The CDR3 bases are TGTGCCAGCAGCTCGACAGGGTCTTATGGCTACACCTTC. Based on the CDR3 plus reference TRBV5-5 and TRBJ1-2, the full variable domain is DAGVTQSPTHLIKTRGQQVTLRCSPISGHKSVSWYQQVLGQGPQFIFQYYEKEERGRGNFPDRFSARQFPNYSSELNVNALLLGDSALYLCASSSTGSYGYTFGSGTRLTVV.

The chain uses TRBV27 and TRBJ1-1; D ambiguous. The CDR3 consists of 13 residues. The V gene lost 7 bases and the J gene lost 1 base, with 10 bases spanning the gap. Germline V lookup: CDR1 MNHEY, CDR2 SMNVEV (reference sequence). For the CDR3, the DNA is TGTGCCAGCAAACTACACCCGAACACTGAAGCTTTCTTT. This translates into CASKLHPNTEAFF.

The CDR3 DNA reads as TGTGCCAGCAGTAACATTCCGGGACTTCCTGGATACGTC. The encoded protein is CASSNIPGLPGYV. The V call is TRBV6-1, the J call TRBJ2-7; D may be TRBD2 (6 bases). CDR1 MNHNS and CDR2 SASEGT come from the germline V gene. Trimming pared 5 bases from V and 13 bases from J, leaving 21 bases between. This CDR3 region has 13 residues.

CDR3 bases: TGTGCCAGCAGCCAGGGGACTAGCGGCCGCGGAGGGGAGACCCAGTACTTC. As protein: CASSQGTSGRGGETQYF. The chain combines TRBV4-2 with TRBJ2-5, with 11 bases lining up with TRBD2. Trimming at V came to 3 bases and at J to 5 bases, leaving 11 bases not matched to a gene. The CDR3 has 17 amino acids. The V gene's germline CDR1 is LGHNA and CDR2 YNFKEQ.

For the CDR3, the DNA is TGTGCCAGCAGTGAATCGGTCCAGCCCCAGCATTTT. Protein sequence: CASSESVQPQHF. The chain couples TRBV2 to TRBJ1-5; no reliable D call. This CDR3 comprises 12 residues. Germline assignment: CDR1 SNHLY and CDR2 FYNNEI. The V and J ends lost 2 bases and 7 bases respectively, with 6 bases between them.

The chain uses TRBV6-1 and TRBJ1-5; a possible D gene is TRBD1 (5 bases). Trimming cost V 3 bases and J 3 bases, with 21 bases left between them. The CDR3 contains 18 residues. CDR1 and CDR2 from the germline V gene are MNHNS and SASEGT. The DNA for the CDR3 is TGTGCCAGCAGTGAGAAGCCCTTTGTAAGGGGCTACAATCAGCCCCAGCATTTT. Translating gives CASSEKPFVRGYNQPQHF.

This clone was seen more than once but under ten times. V usage is TRBV5-6 and J usage is TRBJ2-5, with D possibly TRBD2 on 6 matching bases. Near its end, the DNA agrees better with TRBJ2-7, so the J call may be wrong. This CDR3 is 14 amino acids long. The germline V gene has CDR1 SGHDT and CDR2 YYEEEE. The CDR3 reads CASSFGSRPYEQYF. The CDR3 nucleotides read TGTGCCAGCAGCTTCGGGAGTAGACCCTACGAGCAGTACTTC.

The chain links TRBV5-1 to TRBJ1-2; unclear D gene. CDR1 is SGHRS and CDR2 is YFSETQ in the germline V gene. The CDR3 is 13 residues long. V lost 5 bases to trimming and J lost 2 bases, with 10 bases between them. The CDR3 is CASSEEGNYGYTF. The CDR3 DNA reads as TGCGCCAGCAGTGAGGAAGGCAACTATGGCTACACCTTC.

This chain links TRBV6-5 with TRBJ1-3, with D uncertain. Germline V gene lookup returns CDR1 MNHEY and CDR2 SVGAGI. V was trimmed by 0 bases and J by 5 bases, leaving 14 bases between them. The CDR3 extends over 16 amino acids. The CDR3 region is CASSYSRARSRNTIYF. The CDR3, as DNA: TGTGCCAGCAGTTACTCGCGCGCTCGGAGCAGAAACACCATATATTTT.

This clone has just one count. The V gene is TRBV2, the J gene TRBJ2-7, with D perhaps TRBD1 (6 bases). V was pared by 7 bases and J by 6 bases, with 13 bases between. This CDR3 has 12 residues. CDR1 is SNHLY and CDR2 is FYNNEI in the germline V gene. The CDR3 region is CASKPGAGEQYV. CDR3 DNA sequence: TGTGCCAGCAAGCCAGGGGCGGGCGAGCAGTACGTC.

CDR3 nucleotide sequence: TGTGCCAGCAGCTTAAGAGCGGGACCACATGAGCAGTTCTTC. Protein sequence: CASSLRAGPHEQFF. The chain joins TRBV7-7 to TRBJ2-1; TRBD2 matches 7 bases. The CDR3 runs 14 residues. V lost 2 bases and J lost 8; bases outside the gene matches: 6. The germline V gene encodes CDR1 SSHAT and CDR2 FNYEAQ (reference sequence).

With regard to this clone: Since no conserved phenylalanine or tryptophan closes the CDR3, a read error is the likely cause. The chain employs TRBV19 and TRBJ1-5; maybe TRBD1 (6 bases). The V gene lost 7 bases and the J gene lost 5 bases, with 18 bases spanning the gap. The CDR3 spans 15 residues. Germline V gene lookup returns CDR1 LNHDA and CDR2 SQIVND (reference sequence). In DNA form, the CDR3 reads TGTGCCAGTAAAGGGAGACAGGTAGCCGATCAGCCCCAGCATCTT. Protein sequence: CASKGRQVADQPQHL.